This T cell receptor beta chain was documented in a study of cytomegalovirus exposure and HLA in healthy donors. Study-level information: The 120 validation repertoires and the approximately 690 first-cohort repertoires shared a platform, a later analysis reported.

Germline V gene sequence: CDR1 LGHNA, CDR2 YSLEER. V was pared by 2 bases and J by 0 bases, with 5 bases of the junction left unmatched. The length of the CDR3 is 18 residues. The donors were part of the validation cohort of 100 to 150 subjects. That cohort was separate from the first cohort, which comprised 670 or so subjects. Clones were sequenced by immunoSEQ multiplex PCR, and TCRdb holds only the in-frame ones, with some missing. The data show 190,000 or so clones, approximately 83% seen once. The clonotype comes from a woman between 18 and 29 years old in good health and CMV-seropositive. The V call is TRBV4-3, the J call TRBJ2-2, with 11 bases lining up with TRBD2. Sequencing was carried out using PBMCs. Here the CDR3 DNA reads TGCGCCAGCAGCCAACAAACTAGCGGGGGACCGAACACCGGGGAGCTGTTTTTT. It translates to CASSQQTSGGPNTGELFF.